The 18 T cell receptor beta chains in this list originate from one sample, sequenced in a study of identical twins (dated by TCRdb to the mid-2010s). The library was made by 5' RACE. Instrument on record: Illumina HiSeq 2000. TCRdb handled the public reads itself, with Q25 trimming in fastp and clone calling in MiXCR, and kept productive beta chains. Rows with a matching CDR3 protein are joined into one entry that keeps the most common DNA and genes. For this sample the table gives about 660,000 distinct CDR3 sequences, of which 8.5% to 9.5% were detected only once. The ten biggest clones cover 0.75% to 1% of the sample. This sample also belongs to another study, concerning yellow fever vaccine responses in identical twins.

The sample taken for sequencing was PBMCs. The receptors were sampled from a woman aged 18-30 years in good health.

This clonotype was seen more than once but under ten times. The chain joins TRBV27 to TRBJ2-7, with D possibly TRBD2 on 5 matching bases. The germline V and J ends were trimmed by 0 bases and 3 bases, with 15 bases remaining between them. CDR1 is MNHEY, CDR2 SMNVEV, per germline (reference sequence). The CDR3 is 16 residues long. CDR3 residues: CASSLSVPVDFYEQYF. The CDR3 coding sequence is TGTGCCAGCAGTTTATCGGTCCCAGTGGACTTCTACGAGCAGTACTTC.

The rearrangement links TRBV4-3 to TRBJ2-2; D may correspond to TRBD1 or TRBD2 (5 bases each). CDR1 is LGHNA, CDR2 YSLEER, per germline. V gave up 0 bases and J gave up 6 bases, with 14 bases separating them. This CDR3 is 16 amino acids long. The CDR3 protein is CASSQDWGPDAGELFF. The DNA for the CDR3 is TGCGCCAGCAGCCAAGATTGGGGACCCGACGCCGGGGAGCTGTTTTTT.

This clonotype was seen a handful of times. At one of its ends the junction is not consistent with the germline gene, which may arise from a read error. The chain joins TRBV7-7 to TRBJ2-5, with D perhaps matching TRBD1 (7 bases). From germline, CDR1 is SSHAT and CDR2 FNYEAQ (reference sequence). This CDR3 has 16 amino acids. The CDR3 loop reads CASSQGGQRSKETQYF. CDR3 DNA: TGTGCTAGCAGCCAGGGGGGACAGAGAAGCAAAGAGACCCAGTACTTC.

Details on this clonotype: At one boundary the junction diverges from the germline segment, which might be a read error. The chain carries TRBV7-7 and TRBJ2-5, with 9 bases aligning to TRBD2. CDR1 is SSHAT, CDR2 FNYEAQ, per germline (reference sequence). The CDR3 is made up of 16 amino acids. The CDR3 coding sequence is TGTGCTAGCAGCTTAGAATCTAGCGGGGACCAAGAGACCCAGTACTTC. Protein product: CASSLESSGDQETQYF.

This clonotype has at least ten counts. The chain combines TRBV5-1 with TRBJ2-7, with 8 nucleotides matching TRBD1. The V gene end was trimmed by 0 bases and the J gene end by 3 bases; junction bases not matched to a gene: 17. CDR1 and CDR2 from the germline V gene are SGHRS and YFSETQ. There are 19 residues in the CDR3. CDR3 sequence (DNA): TGCGCCAGCAGCTTGGCCCTGATAGGTGGGACAGGCCAAGTCTACGAGCAGTACTTC. Its protein is CASSLALIGGTGQVYEQYF.

The J gene is TRBJ2-2, the V gene TRBV7-2, with TRBD2 matching 8 bases. The germline V gene encodes CDR1 SGHTA and CDR2 FQGNSA. V lost 5 bases, J lost 5 bases, and 7 bases stayed unmatched. CDR3 length equals 15 residues. CDR3 DNA: TGTGCCAGCAGCCTCCTGGGACTAGAGACCGGGGAGCTGTTTTTT. Translated: CASSLLGLETGELFF.

The chain carries TRBV7-6 and TRBJ2-3; D is undetermined. Germline CDR1 and CDR2: SGHVS and FNYEAQ. Trimming left V 2 bases short and J 4 bases short, with 10 bases between. This CDR3 region has 14 residues. The CDR3 loop is CASSLIVGSDTQYF. As DNA, the CDR3 is TGTGCCAGCAGCTTAATTGTAGGGTCAGATACGCAGTATTTT.

The V call is TRBV6-2 or TRBV6-3, the J call TRBJ2-3, with a weak D call TRBD1 (5 bases). Deletions cut 4 bases from V and 0 bases from J, with 17 bases between. The CDR3 is 17 residues long. Germline CDR1 is MNHEY and CDR2 is SVGEGT. CDR3 sequence (DNA): TGTGCCAGCAGTTTTTGGTCGGAACAGGATAGCACAGATACGCAGTATTTT. Translated: CASSFWSEQDSTDTQYF.

This clonotype was counted many times. The chain uses TRBV28 and TRBJ2-3; possible D gene TRBD1, 5 bases. Germline V gene data show CDR1 as MDHEN and CDR2 as SYDVKM. V shed 3 bases and J shed 6 bases, with 19 bases lying between them. The CDR3 is 16 residues long. The DNA for the CDR3 is TGTGCCAGCAGTTTTAGGGGAAAAGGGTTATCGGATACGCAGTATTTT. It codes for CASSFRGKGLSDTQYF.

V is TRBV20-1 and J is TRBJ2-1, with 11 positions matching TRBD2. Looked up from germline, CDR1 is DFQATT and CDR2 is SNEGSKA (reference sequence). The trim removed 5 bases at V and 9 bases at J, leaving 9 bases unmatched. The length of the CDR3 is 14 residues. The CDR3 DNA reads TGCAGTGCTTATAGCGGGGGGGCCTTGGTTGAGCAGTTCTTC. It translates to CSAYSGGALVEQFF.

The chain recombines TRBV7-9 with TRBJ2-7, with no clear D. The V gene's germline CDR1 is SEHNR and CDR2 FQNEAQ (reference sequence). V was shortened by 5 bases and J by 3 bases, with 8 bases between the two germline ends. The CDR3 runs 12 residues. CDR3 loop: CASSAFNYEQYF. CDR3 sequence (DNA): TGTGCCAGCAGCGCATTTAACTACGAGCAGTACTTC. The complete variable domain, with remaining parts taken from reference TRBV7-9 and TRBJ2-7, reads DTGVSQNPRHKITKRGQNVTFRCDPISEHNRLYWYRQTLGQGPEFLTYFQNEAQLEKSRLLSDRFSAERPKGSFSTLEIQRTEQGDSAMYLCASSAFNYEQYFGPGTRLTVT.

This clonotype has at least ten counts. The chain couples TRBV7-9 to TRBJ2-4; 12 bases map to TRBD1. This CDR3 is 15 amino acids long. The ends lost 1 base at V and 9 bases at J; junction bases unmatched: 4. Germline V CDR1 and CDR2: SEHNR, FQNEAQ (reference sequence). The CDR3 bases are TGTGCCAGCAGCTTAGGAGGGACAGGGGGCATCATTCAGTACTTC. Translation: CASSLGGTGGIIQYF.

The chain links TRBV5-1 to TRBJ2-1; TRBD1 agrees at 9 bases. Germline V gene sequence: CDR1 SGHRS, CDR2 YFSETQ. CDR3 length: 16 amino acids. V dropped 2 bases and J dropped 3; count of bases not matched to a gene: 6. The CDR3 bases are TGCGCCAGCAGCTTACCCGGGACAGGGAGCTACAATGAGCAGTTCTTC. Translating gives CASSLPGTGSYNEQFF.

This clonotype appeared a few times. The chain recombines TRBV7-9 with TRBJ2-3; D is possibly TRBD1 (6 bases). The CDR3 sequence is 16 residues long. V lost 5 bases to trimming and J lost 6 bases, with 21 bases between them. Per germline, CDR1 SEHNR and CDR2 FQNEAQ (reference sequence). The DNA for the CDR3 is TGTGCCAGCAGCAACCCCGGGACACCCGAAAGGGATACGCAGTATTTT. Translating gives CASSNPGTPERDTQYF.

This clonotype was found a few times. At one of its ends the junction is not consistent with the germline gene, which may arise from a read error. CDR3 coding DNA: TGCGCCAGCAGCCATGAGGGAATGTCCACTGAAGTTTTCTTT. It specifies CASSHEGMSTEVFF. The chain has TRBV4-3 and TRBJ1-1; no reliable D call. Germline CDR1 LGHNA, CDR2 YSLEER. This CDR3 has 14 residues.

The sample holds many counts of this clonotype. This chain joins TRBV5-1 and TRBJ1-1; D is undetermined. Germline values: CDR1 SGHRS, CDR2 YFSETQ. Trimming cost V 0 bases and J 2 bases, with 5 bases left between them. This CDR3 is built from 13 residues. CDR3 protein: CASSLDTNTEAFF. The CDR3 DNA reads as TGCGCCAGCAGCTTGGACACAAACACTGAAGCTTTCTTT.

This clonotype was counted between two and nine times. J is TRBJ2-3 and V is TRBV11-2; no clear D gene. V was clipped by 5 bases and J by 7 bases, with 10 bases between them. Germline assignment: CDR1 SGHAT and CDR2 FQNNGV. The CDR3 has 12 residues. CDR3 DNA: TGTGCCAGCAGCCCCACCCAGAATACGCAGTATTTT. This codes for CASSPTQNTQYF.

This chain uses TRBV14 with TRBJ2-2; 11 nucleotides match TRBD2. Germline V gives CDR1 SGHDN, CDR2 FVKESK. This CDR3 comprises 18 residues. Trimming took 3 bases from V and 4 from J; bases not matched to a gene: 10. CDR3 region: CASSHSFPGLAATGELFF. The CDR3 DNA is TGTGCCAGCAGCCATTCCTTTCCGGGACTAGCGGCCACCGGGGAGCTGTTTTTT.